This entry concerns a single TCR beta chain. Its antigen is as yet unknown. PCR was performed using 60 Vbeta and 13 Jbeta primers. Produced via immunoSEQ multiplex PCR; TCRdb's table is partial and in-frame only. The sample holds under 200,000 clones, 60% to 85% seen once. These data originate in a study of cytomegalovirus exposure and HLA in healthy donors. Germline CDR1 is GTSNPN and CDR2 is SVGIG (reference sequence). V lost 5 bases, J lost 10 bases, and 9 bases lay in between. CDR3 length equals 11 residues. Whole-study findings and limits: A later analysis linked roughly 17,000 TCR beta sequences to HLA alleles at 0.05 false discovery rate.

Sequencing was done on a sample of PBMCs. The chain couples TRBV30 to TRBJ1-6; no clear D. The receptor was isolated from a female donor in good health and CMV-seronegative. CDR3 region: CAWAQSSPLHF. In DNA form, the CDR3 reads TGTGCCTGGGCACAGAGCTCACCCCTCCACTTT.